Listed here are 24 T cell receptor beta chains from one sample, sequenced in a study of regulatory T cells in long-lasting Graves disease. Arm-PCR of CDR3 regions and iRepertoire HTBI primers were the basis on which TCR beta libraries were built. TCRdb reanalysed the multiplex PCR reads using MiXCR and keeps one entry per CDR3 protein. The top ten clones hold less than 25% of a sample with fewer than 450,000 distinct CDR3 sequences, about 20% of them seen once. Time point: persistent/refractory GD, antithyroid drugs over 5 years with positive TRAb. Extracted PBMC RNA gave rise to the TCR library. The sequenced sample was peripheral blood mononuclear cells (PBMCs), obtained when the disease was refractory, from a patient treated with antithyroid drugs. The receptors derive from a female donor with Graves disease.

Many counts were recorded for this clonotype. The chain links TRBV7-2 to TRBJ2-7; D perhaps matches TRBD2 (5 bases). V was clipped by 6 bases and J by 0 bases, with 12 bases between them. Germline V gene sequence: CDR1 SGHTA, CDR2 FQGNSA. CDR3 length: 14 residues. The CDR3 loop is CASRSDGNSYEQYF. DNA for the CDR3: TGTGCCAGCAGATCCGACGGGAACTCCTACGAGCAGTACTTC. Full variable domain (rest looked up from reference TRBV7-2 and TRBJ2-7): GAGVSQSPSNKVTEKGKDVELRCDPISGHTALYWYRQSLGQGLEFLIYFQGNSAPDKSGLPSDRFSAERTGGSVSTLTIQRTQQEDSAVYLCASRSDGNSYEQYFGPGTRLTVT.

The CDR3 nucleotides read TGTGCCAGCAGCCACACACAGGGAGGCTATGGCTACACCTTC. Amino acid sequence: CASSHTQGGYGYTF. This chain links TRBV7-2 with TRBJ1-2; D might be TRBD1 (6 bases). Germline V gene sequence: CDR1 SGHTA, CDR2 FQGNSA. V was clipped by 5 bases and J by 4 bases, with 14 bases between them. CDR3 length: 14 residues. Looking up the rest from reference TRBV7-2 and TRBJ1-2 gives the full variable domain: GAGVSQSPSNKVTEKGKDVELRCDPISGHTALYWYRQSLGQGLEFLIYFQGNSAPDKSGLPSDRFSAERTGGSVSTLTIQRTQQEDSAVYLCASSHTQGGYGYTFGSGTRLTVV.

The chain couples TRBV18 to TRBJ2-7; TRBD2 might be the D (6 bases). Germline values: CDR1 KGHSH, CDR2 LQKENI. The CDR3 totals 13 residues. Between the trimmed V and J ends, which lost 6 bases and 1 base, there was a span of 10 bases. The CDR3 is CASSRGKSYEQYF. CDR3 DNA: TGTGCCAGCTCTCGCGGGAAGTCCTACGAGCAGTACTTC.

This rearrangement joins TRBV19 to TRBJ1-6; 8 bases map to TRBD1. Trimming took 4 bases from V and 10 from J; bases not matched to a gene: 9. Germline V CDR1 and CDR2: LNHDA, SQIVND (reference sequence). CDR3 size: 15 residues. This CDR3 reads CASSTDAGGLSPLHF. CDR3 in DNA: TGTGCCAGTAGTACCGACGCAGGGGGCTTGTCACCCCTCCACTTT.

With respect to this clonotype: This may be a read error, as it is one base from a much larger clone. The chain carries TRBV2 and TRBJ2-5, with D uncertain. Germline V gene data show CDR1 as SNHLY and CDR2 as FYNNEI. CDR3 length equals 14 residues. CDR3 amino acids: CASSEVLAKETQCF. In DNA, the CDR3 is TGTGCCAGCAGTGAAGTCTTGGCGAAAGAGACCCAGTGCTTC.

Note on this clonotype: Just one base apart from a much larger clone, this may be a read error. The rearrangement links TRBV12-3 or TRBV12-4 to TRBJ1-1; 9 nucleotides agree with TRBD1. The CDR3 consists of 15 residues. CDR3 nucleotide sequence: TGTGCCAGCAGTCCCAGACAGGGGGAGTACACTGGAGCTTTCTTT. This translates into CASSPRQGEYTGAFF.

This clonotype has just a few counts. The CDR3 nucleotides are TGTGCCAGCAGCACTAGTAGCGGACTAGCGGGGCTGGACGAGCAGTACTTC. Translating gives CASSTSSGLAGLDEQYF. The chain recombines TRBV9 with TRBJ2-7; 12 bases fit TRBD2. Trimming removed 4 bases from V and 5 bases from J; junction bases left unmatched: 13. Germline CDR1 SGDLS, CDR2 YYNGEE. This CDR3 is 17 amino acids long.

This clonotype was found a few times. Written as DNA, the CDR3 is TGTGCCAGCACTGCGGGGTCGGGGACCGGGGAGCTGTTTTTT. Translated: CASTAGSGTGELFF. The chain uses TRBV2 and TRBJ2-2; D is perhaps TRBD2 (6 bases). V was pared by 7 bases and J by 5 bases, with 14 bases between. CDR1 is SNHLY and CDR2 is FYNNEI in the germline V gene. The CDR3 consists of 14 residues.

This chain uses TRBV19 with TRBJ1-5; TRBD1 is a possible D gene (5 bases). V was clipped by 3 bases and J by 4 bases, with 7 bases between them. Germline V gene sequence: CDR1 LNHDA, CDR2 SQIVND (reference sequence). The CDR3 runs 13 residues. The CDR3 reads CASSMTENQPQHF. The CDR3 DNA follows: TGTGCCAGTAGTATGACAGAAAATCAGCCCCAGCATTTT.

This clonotype was observed a few times. The chain employs TRBV7-8 and TRBJ2-7; weak D call: TRBD2 (5 bases). The CDR3 has 15 residues. Germline assignment: CDR1 SGHVS and CDR2 FQNEAQ. With 2 bases removed from V and 6 bases from J, the gap between germline ends came to 17 bases. CDR3: CASSLSSGLRSEQYF. The CDR3 DNA follows: TGTGCCAGCAGCTTATCGTCCGGACTCCGAAGCGAGCAGTACTTC.

The chain is built from TRBV20-1 and TRBJ2-2; D perhaps matches TRBD1 (5 bases). Trimming took off 0 bases at V and 1 base at J, with 15 bases between the two ends. The length of the CDR3 is 17 residues. Per the germline V gene, CDR1 is DFQATT and CDR2 is SNEGSKA (reference sequence). DNA of the CDR3: TGCAGTGCTAGAGATCTAGGACAAATGGAGAACACCGGGGAGCTGTTTTTT. Its protein product is CSARDLGQMENTGELFF.

This clonotype was recorded at least ten times. J is TRBJ2-2 and V is TRBV3-1; D is unclear. Germline loops: CDR1 LGHDT, CDR2 YNNKEL (reference sequence). Trimming shortened V by 1 base and J by 1 base, and 4 bases separated the two germline ends. The CDR3 loop spans 14 amino acids. The CDR3 DNA reads TGTGCCAGCAGCCAAGTAGGGAACACCGGGGAGCTGTTTTTT. Its translation: CASSQVGNTGELFF.

As to this clonotype: A much larger clone lies a single base off, so this may be a read error. The J gene is TRBJ2-7, the V gene TRBV2; D is perhaps TRBD1 (6 bases). Germline CDR1 reads SNHLY; CDR2 reads FYNNEI. This CDR3 has 13 amino acids. V lost 5 bases and J 4 bases, leaving 12 bases between the germline ends. CDR3 DNA sequence: TGTGCCAGCAGTCGGGAAACAGGGTACGAGCAGTACTTC. Residues: CASSRETGYEQYF. The variable domain in full, completed from reference TRBV2 and TRBJ2-7, reads EPEVTQTPSHQVTQMGQEVILRCVPISNHLYFYWYRQILGQKVEFLVSFYNNEISEKSEIFDDQFSVERPDGSNFTLKIRSTKLEDSAMYFCASSRETGYEQYFGPGTRLTVT.

This clonotype has just a few counts. A much larger clone is a single base away; this may be a read error. J is TRBJ2-5 and V is TRBV5-6; TRBD2 aligns across 8 bases. The V gene's germline CDR1 is SGHDT and CDR2 YYEEEE. V trimming: 4 bases; J trimming: 7 bases; junction bases outside the gene matches: 12. The CDR3 extends over 15 amino acids. CDR3 coding DNA: TGTGCCAGCAGCCTGACCGGGACTAGATCGGGGACCCAGTACTTC. Protein product: CASSLTGTRSGTQYF.

This chain joins TRBV2 and TRBJ2-1; D is undetermined. V lost 6 bases and J lost 9, with 21 bases in between. The length of the CDR3 is 15 residues. In germline, CDR1 is SNHLY, CDR2 FYNNEI. As DNA, the CDR3 is TGTGCCAGCAGCCCATCGGGCCTCGCGGCGGCTGAGCAGTTCTTC. Amino acids: CASSPSGLAAAEQFF.

This clonotype was detected many times. The chain recombines TRBV28 with TRBJ1-1; no definite D call. Trimming removed 4 bases at V and 6 bases at J, with 15 bases between. The CDR3 spans 14 residues. The germline V gene has CDR1 MDHEN and CDR2 SYDVKM. The DNA of the CDR3 is TGTGCCAGCAGTTCCCCGGCCACCCGACCTGAAGCTTTCTTT. Translated: CASSSPATRPEAFF.

The V call is TRBV20-1, the J call TRBJ1-1; the D gene is possibly TRBD1 (5 bases). Trimming pared 2 bases from V and 3 bases from J, leaving 13 bases between. The CDR3 loop spans 14 amino acids. CDR1 and CDR2 (germline): DFQATT, SNEGSKA (reference sequence). CDR3: CSARSGSGDTEAFF. The CDR3 nucleotides are TGCAGTGCTAGATCCGGGTCGGGGGACACTGAAGCTTTCTTT.

This clonotype occurred a few times. This sequence joins TRBV11-1 and TRBJ2-7, with TRBD2 identical over 15 bases. Losses at the gene ends were 4 bases for V and 4 bases for J; bases not matched to a gene: 14. The CDR3 is 19 residues long. Per germline, CDR1 SGHAT and CDR2 FQDESV (reference sequence). For the CDR3, the DNA is TGTGCCAGCAGCTCGATCCGCCCAGGGACTAGCGGGAGGCTTTACGAGCAGTACTTC. Its translation is CASSSIRPGTSGRLYEQYF. Looking up the rest from reference TRBV11-1 and TRBJ2-7 gives the full variable domain: EAEVAQSPRYKITEKSQAVAFWCDPISGHATLYWYRQILGQGPELLVQFQDESVVDDSQLPKDRFSAERLKGVDSTLKIQPAELGDSAMYLCASSSIRPGTSGRLYEQYFGPGTRLTVT.

This clonotype was found many times. The V call is TRBV29-1, the J call TRBJ2-5; D uncertain. CDR3 size: 15 residues. Germline CDR1 and CDR2: SQVTM and ANQGSEA. Trimming stripped 1 base from V and 0 bases from J, with 12 bases between. The CDR3 coding sequence is TGCAGCGTTGAAGGTTGGGCGGAATACCAAGAGACCCAGTACTTC. This encodes CSVEGWAEYQETQYF.

This clonotype was recorded at least ten times. This rearrangement joins TRBV2 to TRBJ2-5, with D perhaps TRBD1 (5 bases). This CDR3 has 14 amino acids. Between the trimmed V and J ends, which lost 6 bases and 1 base, there was a span of 12 bases. Germline lookup yields CDR1 SNHLY and CDR2 FYNNEI. In nucleotides, the CDR3 is TGTGCCAGCAGCGCAGGGAAGCCCCAAGAGACCCAGTACTTC. Translated: CASSAGKPQETQYF.

The chain has TRBV5-1 and TRBJ2-7; the D gene is possibly TRBD1 (5 bases). This CDR3 region has 15 residues. Germline CDR1 is SGHRS and CDR2 is YFSETQ. The V end lost 2 bases, the J end lost 0 bases, and 12 bases lay between the germline ends. DNA of the CDR3: TGCGCCAGCAGCTTTATTTCACAGGACTCCTACGAGCAGTACTTC. Protein product: CASSFISQDSYEQYF.

At least ten counts were recorded for this clonotype. As DNA, the CDR3 is TGTGCCAGCAGTTTCACTAGCGGGGCCTCCTACGAGCAGTACTTC. Protein product: CASSFTSGASYEQYF. The chain couples TRBV6-2 or TRBV6-3 to TRBJ2-7, with 10 bases lining up with TRBD2. This CDR3 is 15 amino acids long. V shed 4 bases, J shed 0 bases, and the junction held 3 bases outside the gene matches. Germline lookup yields CDR1 MNHEY and CDR2 SVGEGT.

There are many counts of this clonotype. V gene TRBV19 combines with J gene TRBJ1-1; perhaps TRBD1 as D (5 bases). From germline, CDR1 is LNHDA and CDR2 SQIVND (reference sequence). The CDR3 extends over 13 amino acids. V shed 2 bases and J shed 8 bases, with 12 bases lying between them. The DNA for the CDR3 is TGTGCCAGTAGTATATCTTCGGGGACCGAAGCTTTCTTT. This codes for CASSISSGTEAFF.

This clonotype showed up many times. The V call is TRBV24-1, the J call TRBJ1-5, with D unclear. The CDR3 has 12 residues. The V and J ends lost 4 bases and 5 bases respectively, with 5 bases between them. CDR1 is KGHDR and CDR2 is SFDVKD in the germline V gene. The CDR3 sequence: CATSEGDQPQHF. As DNA, the CDR3 is TGTGCCACCAGTGAAGGTGATCAGCCCCAGCATTTT.